This TCR beta chain was retrieved from a study of blood T cell repertoires in COVID-19. Background on the study: Acute-phase and convalescent COVID-19 samples originated in the United States, Italy and Spain.

J gave up 7 bases and V 5 bases, and 15 bases lay outside the gene matches. The CDR3 consists of 15 residues. CDR1 and CDR2 (germline): SGDLS, YYNGEE. In the source study's methods: Estimation of nucleated cell counts was performed using reference gene primer amplification. Assay used: immunoSEQ multiplex PCR; TCRdb lists only in-frame clones, some missing. That table gives V, J and clone size, and the DNA gave D and trimming. The sample holds about 77,000 clones, 75% to 85% seen once. Material for sequencing was peripheral blood. This TCR was recovered from a woman in her seventies with acute or convalescent COVID-19. The V and J genes are TRBV9 and TRBJ2-7, with 7 bases matching TRBD1. CDR3 residues: CASSPSGTATKEQYF. DNA for the CDR3: TGTGCCAGCAGTCCTTCTGGGACAGCGACTAAGGAGCAGTACTTC.